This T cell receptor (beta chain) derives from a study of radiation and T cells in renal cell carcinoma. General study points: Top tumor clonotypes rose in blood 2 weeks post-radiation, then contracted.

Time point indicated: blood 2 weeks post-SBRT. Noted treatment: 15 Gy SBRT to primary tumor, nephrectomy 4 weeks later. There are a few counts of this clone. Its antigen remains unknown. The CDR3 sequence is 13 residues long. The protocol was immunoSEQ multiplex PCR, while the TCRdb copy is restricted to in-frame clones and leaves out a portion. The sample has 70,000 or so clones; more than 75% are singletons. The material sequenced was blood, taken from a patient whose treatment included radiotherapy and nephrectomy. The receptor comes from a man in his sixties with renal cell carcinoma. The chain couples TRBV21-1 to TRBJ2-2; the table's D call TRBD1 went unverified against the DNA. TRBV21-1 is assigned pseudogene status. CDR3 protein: CASSKSQDGELFF. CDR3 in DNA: TGTGCCAGCAGCAAAAGTCAGGACGGGGAGCTGTTTTTT.